These 9 T cell receptor beta chains were all obtained from the same sample, sequenced in a study of blood T cell repertoires in COVID-19. Only in-frame clones appear in the TCRdb table, and some are missing; sequencing was by immunoSEQ multiplex PCR. The profile shows over 130,000 clones, just under 90% of them singletons. The specimen was peripheral blood. The receptors come from an elderly woman with acute or convalescent COVID-19.

This chain connects TRBV18 to TRBJ1-2; 8 bases fit TRBD1. Germline CDR1 KGHSH, CDR2 LQKENI. CDR3 length: 15 residues. Trimming cost V 3 bases and J 8 bases; bases outside gene matches: 11. CDR3 in amino acids: CASSPDRGLGPGYTF. The CDR3 bases are TGTGCCAGCTCACCTGACAGGGGCTTAGGCCCAGGCTACACCTTC.

This clone was observed a single time. This chain connects TRBV6-5 to TRBJ1-1; D unresolved. This CDR3 is built from 13 residues. Germline assignment: CDR1 MNHEY and CDR2 SVGAGI. V gave up 2 bases and J gave up 5 bases, with 9 bases separating them. CDR3 in amino acids: CASSYRVETEAFF. The CDR3 coding sequence is TGTGCCAGCAGTTACCGGGTAGAAACTGAAGCTTTCTTT.

The chain couples TRBV5-4 to TRBJ1-1; D gene uncertain. V was pared by 6 bases and J by 2 bases, with 11 bases between. This CDR3 contains 13 residues. Germline V gene sequence: CDR1 SGHNT, CDR2 YYREEE (reference sequence). CDR3 bases: TGTGCCAGCAACTTACACCCTAACACTGAAGCTTTCTTT. Translation gives CASNLHPNTEAFF.

The rearrangement joins TRBV7-6 to TRBJ2-2, with 11 bases matching TRBD2. V lost 4 bases to trimming and J lost 7 bases; unmatched junction nucleotides: 17. The CDR3 consists of 19 residues. Germline V gene lookup returns CDR1 SGHVS and CDR2 FNYEAQ. The CDR3 here is CASSSVAGGPFFQIGELFF. For the CDR3, the DNA is TGTGCCAGCAGCTCAGTAGCGGGGGGGCCCTTCTTCCAGATCGGGGAGCTGTTTTTT.

V and J are TRBV2 and TRBJ2-7; 12 bases fit TRBD2. CDR3 length equals 14 residues. Germline V gives CDR1 SNHLY, CDR2 FYNNEI. V lost 5 bases and J lost 5; bases outside the gene matches: 4. CDR3 residues: CASSSTSGGDEQYF. In DNA form, the CDR3 reads TGTGCCAGCAGTTCGACTAGCGGGGGTGACGAGCAGTACTTC.

J is TRBJ1-6 and V is TRBV5-6, with 8 bases fitting TRBD1. Looked up from germline, CDR1 is SGHDT and CDR2 is YYEEEE. This CDR3 comprises 16 residues. J gave up 2 bases and V 2 bases, and 3 bases lay outside the gene matches. The CDR3: CASSFGQGAYNSPLHF. The CDR3 region has the DNA TGTGCCAGCAGCTTTGGACAGGGAGCCTATAATTCACCCCTCCACTTT.

In its sample, this clone was seen a few times. This sequence joins TRBV6-2 or TRBV6-3 and TRBJ1-1; 8 bases fit TRBD1. The CDR3 consists of 15 residues. Germline loops: CDR1 MNHEY, CDR2 SVGEGT. With V trimmed by 3 bases and J by 4 bases, 7 bases remained unmatched. The CDR3 spells CASSYLSTGVTEAFF. In DNA, the CDR3 is TGTGCCAGCAGTTATTTGTCGACAGGGGTCACTGAAGCTTTCTTT.

This sequence joins TRBV11-1 and TRBJ1-2; a possible D gene is TRBD1 (5 bases). Germline values: CDR1 SGHAT, CDR2 FQDESV (reference sequence). The CDR3 is 14 amino acids. Trimming stripped 6 bases from V and 3 bases from J, with 14 bases between. DNA for the CDR3: TGTGCCAGCAGACCCGGAGGGGCTGACTATGGCTACACCTTC. Its protein is CASRPGGADYGYTF.

This sequence joins TRBV19 and TRBJ1-2; 8 nucleotides line up with TRBD1. Germline V lookup: CDR1 LNHDA, CDR2 SQIVND (reference sequence). Trimming took 1 base from V and 1 from J; bases not matched to a gene: 5. There are 16 residues in the CDR3. The CDR3 bases are TGTGCCAGTAGTATAGGACAGGGGAATTATAACTATGGCTACACCTTC. Amino acids: CASSIGQGNYNYGYTF.